This is a list of T cell receptor beta chains from one sample in a study of cytomegalovirus exposure and HLA in healthy donors. The data were produced by immunoSEQ multiplex PCR, yet TCRdb's version contains in-frame clones alone and is incomplete. The data hold about 98,000 clones, with about 90% observed a single time. What was sequenced was PBMCs. These receptors were taken from a man aged 18 to 30 in good health and CMV-seropositive. The CDR3 runs from the conserved cysteine through the conserved F or W. Each record gives: V gene, J gene, clone size, D gene, CDR3 protein, CDR3 DNA. D genes are given only for firm matches. Not all rows give a size; the values are once, few, many and, for expanded clones, a class.

V gene: TRBV2; J gene: TRBJ1-5; clone size: .; D gene: TRBD1; CDR3 protein: CASSGGQSSNQPQHF; CDR3 DNA: TGTGCCAGCAGTGGGGGACAGAGTAGCAATCAGCCCCAGCATTTT
V gene: TRBV6-1; J gene: TRBJ2-7; clone size: .; D gene: TRBD2; CDR3 protein: CASSLGTSSPYEQYF; CDR3 DNA: TGTGCCAGCAGTCTAGGGACTAGTTCACCTTACGAGCAGTACTTC
V gene: TRBV4-3; J gene: TRBJ1-2; clone size: .; D gene: .; CDR3 protein: CASSQEGTYNYGYTF; CDR3 DNA: TGCGCCAGCAGCCAAGAAGGGACATATAACTATGGCTACACCTTC
V gene: TRBV4-2; J gene: TRBJ2-1; clone size: .; D gene: TRBD2; CDR3 protein: CASSLSTSGGTTLYYEQFF; CDR3 DNA: TGTGCCAGCAGCCTTTCCACTAGCGGGGGGACGACGTTATACTATGAGCAGTTCTTC
V gene: TRBV7-8; J gene: TRBJ2-1; clone size: .; D gene: TRBD1; CDR3 protein: CASSMGQVDYNEQFF; CDR3 DNA: TGTGCCAGCAGCATGGGACAGGTAGACTACAATGAGCAGTTCTTC
V gene: TRBV6-6; J gene: TRBJ2-7; clone size: few; D gene: .; CDR3 protein: CASSRAIYEQYF; CDR3 DNA: TGTGCCAGCTCCAGGGCAATCTACGAGCAGTACTTC
V gene: TRBV2; J gene: TRBJ1-1; clone size: once; D gene: .; CDR3 protein: CASNRLTENTEAFF; CDR3 DNA: TGTGCCAGCAACCGATTGACAGAGAACACTGAAGCTTTCTTT
V gene: TRBV2; J gene: TRBJ2-7; clone size: .; D gene: .; CDR3 protein: CASSGSREAPYEQYF; CDR3 DNA: TGTGCCAGCAGTGGATCGAGGGAAGCCCCCTATGAGCAGTACTTC
V gene: TRBV10-1; J gene: TRBJ2-2; clone size: .; D gene: .; CDR3 protein: CASSYAGVDTGELFF; CDR3 DNA: TGCGCCAGCAGTTACGCAGGGGTTGATACCGGGGAGCTGTTTTTT
V gene: TRBV9; J gene: TRBJ2-5; clone size: .; D gene: TRBD1; CDR3 protein: CASSVGRGTGSRETQYF; CDR3 DNA: TGTGCCAGCAGCGTAGGTCGGGGGACAGGGTCCAGAGAGACCCAGTACTTC
V gene: TRBV7-2; J gene: TRBJ2-2; clone size: .; D gene: TRBD2; CDR3 protein: CASSPGTRATGELFF; CDR3 DNA: TGTGCCAGCAGCCCAGGGACTAGGGCCACCGGGGAGCTGTTTTTT
V gene: TRBV5-1; J gene: TRBJ2-2; clone size: .; D gene: .; CDR3 protein: CASSPRTESNTGELFF; CDR3 DNA: TGCGCCAGCAGCCCGCGGACAGAGTCTAACACCGGGGAGCTGTTTTTT
V gene: TRBV4-1; J gene: TRBJ2-1; clone size: .; D gene: TRBD1; CDR3 protein: CASSQLVGTAIYNEQFF; CDR3 DNA: TGCGCCAGCAGCCAGCTTGTCGGGACAGCGATATACAATGAGCAGTTCTTC
V gene: TRBV7-3; J gene: TRBJ2-2; clone size: .; D gene: .; CDR3 protein: CASSPLTFQYFGELFF; CDR3 DNA: TGTGCCAGCAGCCCCCTGACATTTCAATATTTCGGGGAGCTGTTTTTT
V gene: TRBV27; J gene: TRBJ1-2; clone size: .; D gene: .; CDR3 protein: CASSLSGHPNYGYTF; CDR3 DNA: TGTGCCAGCAGTTTATCGGGACACCCTAACTATGGCTACACCTTC
V gene: TRBV7-9; J gene: TRBJ2-7; clone size: .; D gene: TRBD1; CDR3 protein: CASSPTRGQGTYEQYF; CDR3 DNA: TGTGCCAGCAGCCCAACCCGGGGACAGGGCACCTACGAGCAGTACTTC
V gene: TRBV6-5; J gene: TRBJ2-2; clone size: .; D gene: .; CDR3 protein: CASSYSRRPHTGELFF; CDR3 DNA: TGTGCCAGCAGTTACTCTCGCAGGCCCCACACCGGGGAGCTGTTTTTT
V gene: TRBV9; J gene: TRBJ2-1; clone size: .; D gene: TRBD1; CDR3 protein: CASSVAKVTGLDNEQFF; CDR3 DNA: TGTGCCAGCAGCGTAGCGAAGGTGACAGGGCTAGACAATGAGCAGTTCTTC
V gene: TRBV7-2; J gene: TRBJ1-2; clone size: .; D gene: .; CDR3 protein: CASSLGQAGGGYTF; CDR3 DNA: TGTGCCAGCAGCTTAGGGCAGGCGGGTGGTGGCTACACCTTC
V gene: TRBV7-2; J gene: TRBJ2-7; clone size: few; D gene: TRBD1; CDR3 protein: CASSLRDRGFSSYEQYF; CDR3 DNA: TGTGCCAGCAGCCTCCGGGACAGGGGGTTCAGCTCCTACGAGCAGTACTTC
V gene: TRBV6-1; J gene: TRBJ2-7; clone size: .; D gene: TRBD2; CDR3 protein: CASSSVAGVSYEQYF; CDR3 DNA: TGTGCCAGCAGCTCCGTGGCGGGAGTATCCTACGAGCAGTACTTC
V gene: TRBV19; J gene: TRBJ2-1; clone size: .; D gene: .; CDR3 protein: CASSPSSPNEQFF; CDR3 DNA: TGTGCCAGTAGTCCCTCCTCCCCGAATGAGCAGTTCTTC
V gene: TRBV4-2; J gene: TRBJ2-1; clone size: .; D gene: TRBD2; CDR3 protein: CASSQAGAGVYNEQFF; CDR3 DNA: TGTGCCAGCAGCCAAGCCGGTGCGGGGGTTTACAATGAGCAGTTCTTC
V gene: TRBV11-2; J gene: TRBJ2-3; clone size: .; D gene: .; CDR3 protein: CASSLAGADTQYF; CDR3 DNA: TGTGCCAGCAGCTTAGCAGGGGCAGATACGCAGTATTTT
V gene: TRBV6-5; J gene: TRBJ1-6; clone size: .; D gene: .; CDR3 protein: CASDFGPGTGLPLHF; CDR3 DNA: TGTGCCAGCGACTTCGGGCCTGGAACAGGGTTACCCCTCCACTTT
V gene: TRBV29-1; J gene: TRBJ2-7; clone size: .; D gene: .; CDR3 protein: CSVRDRGGGEQYF; CDR3 DNA: TGCAGCGTACGTGACAGGGGCGGGGGCGAGCAGTACTTC
V gene: TRBV7-8; J gene: TRBJ2-2; clone size: .; D gene: .; CDR3 protein: CASSLGGGTGELFF; CDR3 DNA: TGTGCCAGCAGCTTAGGAGGTGGCACCGGGGAGCTGTTTTTT
V gene: TRBV9; J gene: TRBJ1-5; clone size: .; D gene: .; CDR3 protein: CASSGGGNSNQPQHF; CDR3 DNA: TGTGCCAGCAGCGGAGGAGGGAACAGCAATCAGCCCCAGCATTTT
V gene: TRBV11-3; J gene: TRBJ2-1; clone size: .; D gene: .; CDR3 protein: CASSFGSSYNEQFF; CDR3 DNA: TGTGCCAGCAGCTTCGGGAGCTCCTACAATGAGCAGTTCTTC
V gene: TRBV6-6; J gene: TRBJ2-7; clone size: .; D gene: .; CDR3 protein: CASSYAGSRYEQYF; CDR3 DNA: TGTGCCAGCAGTTATGCGGGATCTCGCTACGAGCAGTACTTC
V gene: TRBV25-1; J gene: TRBJ2-7; clone size: .; D gene: TRBD1; CDR3 protein: CASSGQGRYEQYF; CDR3 DNA: TGTGCCAGCAGTGGACAGGGGCGGTACGAGCAGTACTTC
V gene: TRBV7-8; J gene: TRBJ1-5; clone size: .; D gene: TRBD1; CDR3 protein: CASSETGGLSNQPQHF; CDR3 DNA: TGTGCCAGCAGCGAGACAGGGGGCCTTAGCAATCAGCCCCAGCATTTT
V gene: TRBV5-6; J gene: TRBJ1-1; clone size: .; D gene: .; CDR3 protein: CASSLVLETEAFF; CDR3 DNA: TGTGCCAGCAGCTTAGTACTGGAGACTGAAGCTTTCTTT
V gene: TRBV2; J gene: TRBJ2-1; clone size: .; D gene: TRBD2; CDR3 protein: CASRGAGVGNEQFF; CDR3 DNA: TGTGCCAGCAGGGGAGCGGGAGTGGGCAATGAGCAGTTCTTC
V gene: TRBV6-1; J gene: TRBJ1-4; clone size: .; D gene: TRBD1; CDR3 protein: CASRGTGSNEKLFF; CDR3 DNA: TGTGCCAGCAGAGGGACAGGGAGTAATGAAAAACTGTTTTTT
V gene: TRBV6-5; J gene: TRBJ2-2; clone size: .; D gene: .; CDR3 protein: CASSYLYRATGELFF; CDR3 DNA: TGTGCCAGCAGTTACTTATACAGGGCCACCGGGGAGCTGTTTTTT
V gene: TRBV28; J gene: TRBJ2-7; clone size: .; D gene: .; CDR3 protein: CASERGGPYEQYF; CDR3 DNA: TGTGCCAGCGAGAGGGGAGGCCCCTACGAGCAGTACTTC
V gene: TRBV7-8; J gene: TRBJ1-1; clone size: .; D gene: TRBD1; CDR3 protein: CASSLAQGIHTEAFF; CDR3 DNA: TGTGCCAGCAGCTTAGCACAGGGGATTCACACTGAAGCTTTCTTT
V gene: TRBV29-1; J gene: TRBJ2-5; clone size: .; D gene: TRBD1; CDR3 protein: CSVGQGEQTQYF; CDR3 DNA: TGCAGCGTAGGACAGGGCGAGCAGACCCAGTACTTC
V gene: TRBV9; J gene: TRBJ1-6; clone size: .; D gene: TRBD1; CDR3 protein: CASSVNSQGAQSPLHF; CDR3 DNA: TGTGCCAGCAGCGTAAATTCACAGGGGGCACAGTCACCCCTCCACTTT
V gene: TRBV7-2; J gene: TRBJ2-7; clone size: .; D gene: .; CDR3 protein: CASSLIGGEQYF; CDR3 DNA: TGTGCCAGCAGCTTAATCGGTGGCGAGCAGTACTTC
V gene: TRBV6-1; J gene: TRBJ1-5; clone size: .; D gene: .; CDR3 protein: CASAWGDQPQHF; CDR3 DNA: TGTGCCAGCGCGTGGGGCGATCAGCCCCAGCATTTT
V gene: TRBV27; J gene: TRBJ2-1; clone size: .; D gene: .; CDR3 protein: CASSRPFYNEQFF; CDR3 DNA: TGTGCCAGCAGCCGTCCCTTTTACAATGAGCAGTTCTTC
V gene: TRBV27; J gene: TRBJ1-4; clone size: .; D gene: .; CDR3 protein: CASSSILDTRGEKLFF; CDR3 DNA: TGTGCCAGCAGTTCCATCCTGGACACCAGGGGTGAAAAACTGTTTTTT
V gene: TRBV29-1; J gene: TRBJ2-5; clone size: .; D gene: TRBD2; CDR3 protein: CSNSPASGLLVETQYF; CDR3 DNA: TGCAGCAACTCCCCCGCTAGCGGCCTTTTGGTAGAGACCCAGTACTTC
V gene: TRBV18; J gene: TRBJ2-7; clone size: .; D gene: .; CDR3 protein: CASSPPGASSSYEQYF; CDR3 DNA: TGTGCCAGCTCACCACCGGGCGCGTCGAGCTCCTACGAGCAGTACTTC
V gene: TRBV7-3; J gene: TRBJ1-1; clone size: .; D gene: .; CDR3 protein: CASSGGSGDTEAFF; CDR3 DNA: TGTGCCAGCAGCGGTGGATCCGGGGACACTGAAGCTTTCTTT
V gene: TRBV7-8; J gene: TRBJ1-5; clone size: once; D gene: .; CDR3 protein: CASSPNLNQPQHF; CDR3 DNA: TGTGCCAGCAGCCCTAACCTAAATCAGCCCCAGCATTTT
V gene: TRBV28; J gene: TRBJ1-4; clone size: .; D gene: TRBD1; CDR3 protein: CASRTGDGTNEKLFF; CDR3 DNA: TGTGCCAGCAGGACAGGGGATGGGACTAATGAAAAACTGTTTTTT
V gene: TRBV28; J gene: TRBJ2-2; clone size: .; D gene: TRBD1; CDR3 protein: CASRSPGQGAWGELFF; CDR3 DNA: TGTGCCAGCAGATCCCCGGGACAGGGGGCTTGGGGGGAGCTGTTTTTT
V gene: TRBV6-5; J gene: TRBJ2-7; clone size: few; D gene: .; CDR3 protein: CASSRTGSVSYEQYF; CDR3 DNA: TGTGCCAGCAGTCGGACGGGAAGTGTCTCCTACGAGCAGTACTTC
V gene: TRBV7-9; J gene: TRBJ1-1; clone size: few; D gene: TRBD1; CDR3 protein: CASSLALGTANTEAFF; CDR3 DNA: TGTGCCAGCAGCTTAGCGCTTGGGACAGCGAACACTGAAGCTTTCTTT
V gene: TRBV28; J gene: TRBJ2-7; clone size: .; D gene: .; CDR3 protein: CASSRGRGSGNEQYF; CDR3 DNA: TGTGCCAGCAGCCGGGGGCGGGGAAGCGGGAACGAGCAGTACTTC
V gene: TRBV29-1; J gene: TRBJ2-3; clone size: .; D gene: TRBD1; CDR3 protein: CSVEGQGTDTQYF; CDR3 DNA: TGCAGCGTTGAGGGACAGGGAACAGATACGCAGTATTTT